This TCR beta chain stems from a study of blood T cell repertoires in COVID-19 (dated by TCRdb to about 2020). Describing the broader study: The collaborator samples originated in the United States, Italy and Spain and spanned the acute and convalescent phases of COVID-19. Deeply sampled blood TCRbeta repertoires from subjects exposed to, actively infected with, or recovered from COVID-19 were included in the dataset. The sample metadata nearly always contained a de-identified subject ID, COVID-19 status, age in years and sex. The prospective study material was composed of cDNA or gDNA derived from T cells, B-cell-depleted T cells, or PBMCs. HLA class I and class II types, where available, came from metadata supplied by the sample provider rather than from assay-based typing. The samples were drawn from two sources: the first 160 participants of the ongoing ImmuneRACE study, and 950 to 1,500 subjects contributed by 6 global collaborators. A freely available public database, intended as a resource for researchers studying the immune response to SARS-CoV-2, is where the repertoires were released.

Overall results and qualifications from the work: The quantity of clinical and demographic metadata differed by source and by participant and was supplied without curation.

About this clone: Its antigen remains unidentified. One base away there is no much larger clone; base qualities are not given.

The collaborating institutions used their own protocols to collect whole blood in K2EDTA tubes. For TCRbeta analysis, collaborator samples were shipped as frozen whole blood, as isolated PBMCs, or as DNA extracted from either sample type. TCRbeta CDR3 regions were amplified from genomic DNA by means of the immunoSEQ Assay, a bias-controlled multiplex PCR. The study's own analysis went as follows. Within the assay, amplification of reference gene primers was used to estimate how many nucleated cells each sample contained. To quantify the absolute abundance of each unique TCRbeta CDR3 rearrangement, sequence reads were collapsed and filtered. For each sample, productive Simpson clonality was calculated as the square root of Simpson's diversity index over productive rearrangements. TCRdb carries this immuneACCESS record with in-frame sequences only. Its versions omit some clonotypes, under half of them owing to an unresolved V gene in the studies checked, with the rest unexplained. V, J and clone size were drawn from that table, and D and trimming were deduced from the DNA. This sample is represented by 120,000 to 150,000 clones; roughly 85% of them were singletons. 2.5% to 3% of the sample is in the top ten clones.

CDR1 and CDR2 are read off the germline V gene as SGHTA and FQGNSA. The CDR3 holds 13 amino acids from the cysteine to the phenylalanine. The DNA shown is the 39-base CDR3, in frame from base 1. Relative to germline, V is missing 6 bases and J is missing 3 bases, with 4 bases of the junction outside any gene match. The sequence was collected from a man in his fifties with acute or convalescent COVID-19. Sequencing used peripheral blood. Recombination linked TRBV7-2 to TRBJ1-1, with 7 bases matching TRBD1. The bases read TGTGCCAGCAGTACCGACAGGGACACTGAAGCTTTCTTT. This is translated as CASSTDRDTEAFF.